One and the same sample provided the 5 T cell receptor beta chains below, sequenced in a study of cytomegalovirus exposure and HLA in healthy donors (dated by TCRdb to the late 2010s). Library prep was done by the immunoSEQ multiplex PCR assay. For the multiplex PCR, a mixture combining 60 forward primers for TCR Vbeta segments and 13 reverse primers for TCR Jbeta segments was used. In TCRdb, the immuneACCESS table is reduced to in-frame sequences with V and J assigned. These tables do not hold every clone; where another copy was compared, an unresolved V gene accounts for under half, and the others remain unexplained. This sample has 150,000 to 200,000 clones in its table, and roughly 88% of those were observed once. The biggest ten clones account for 5% to 7.5% of the sample. The sequenced material came from PBMCs. Receptors originate from a man aged 50 to 59 in good health and CMV-seropositive.

The chain couples TRBV5-5 to TRBJ2-5; perhaps TRBD2 as D (6 bases). CDR1 and CDR2 from the germline V gene are SGHKS and YYEKEE (reference sequence). Trimming stripped 1 base from V and 4 bases from J, with 20 bases between. This CDR3 has 17 residues. In DNA form, the CDR3 reads TGTGCCAGCAGCTTGTCCTCGACTAGTGGATGGGGAGAGACCCAGTACTTC. It is translated as CASSLSSTSGWGETQYF.

The chain combines TRBV19 with TRBJ2-7; 8 bases align to TRBD1. Looked up from germline, CDR1 is LNHDA and CDR2 is SQIVND (reference sequence). This CDR3 has 14 residues. V lost 1 base and J lost 4; bases outside the gene matches: 3. CDR3 nucleotide sequence: TGTGCCAGTAGTATAGGGACAGGGCTATACGAGCAGTACTTC. Translating it yields CASSIGTGLYEQYF.

This rearrangement joins TRBV4-1 to TRBJ2-3; TRBD2 matches 9 bases. The CDR3 loop spans 20 amino acids. J was trimmed by 5 bases and V by 2 bases; bases with no gene match: 20. Looked up from germline, CDR1 is MGHRA and CDR2 is YSYEKL. The CDR3 is CASSQRRGVGVAGEQDTQYF. Written as DNA, the CDR3 is TGCGCCAGCAGCCAAAGACGAGGGGTAGGGGTAGCGGGAGAACAAGATACGCAGTATTTT.

This clone occurred once. V usage is TRBV19 and J usage is TRBJ1-3; D is ambiguous. Deletions cut 8 bases from V and 0 bases from J, with 14 bases between. The CDR3 spans 15 residues. Germline-derived CDR1 and CDR2 are LNHDA and SQIVND (reference sequence). The CDR3 sequence: CASLRVSGSGNTIYF. In DNA, the CDR3 is TGTGCCAGTCTCCGAGTGAGTGGCTCTGGAAACACCATATATTTT.

This chain links TRBV7-8 with TRBJ1-3; perhaps TRBD1 as D (6 bases). Looked up from germline, CDR1 is SGHVS and CDR2 is FQNEAQ. Trimming pared 2 bases from V and 2 bases from J, leaving 7 bases between. The length of the CDR3 is 14 residues. The CDR3: CASSLQGTGNTIYF. CDR3 DNA sequence: TGTGCCAGCAGCTTACAGGGGACTGGAAACACCATATATTTT.